These 26 T cell receptor beta chains were all obtained from the same sample, sequenced in a study of beta chain features in type 1 diabetes. The investigators reverse transcribed all of the isolated RNA, so they sequenced expressed TCRB transcripts. Sequencing was performed with immunoSEQ multiplex PCR; in TCRdb, only in-frame clones are kept and a portion is missing. The table has more than 300,000 clones, roughly 12% seen once. The sequencing input was naive CD4+ T cells from blood. These TCRs come from a man younger than 35 in good health.

V usage is TRBV6-5 and J usage is TRBJ1-5, with D tentatively TRBD1 (6 bases). CDR1 is MNHEY, CDR2 SVGAGI, per germline. Between the trimmed V and J ends, which lost 5 bases and 3 bases, there was a span of 11 bases. The CDR3 length is 14 residues. CDR3 DNA sequence: TGTGCCAGCAGTGCAACAGGGATCAATCAGCCCCAGCATTTT. Translation: CASSATGINQPQHF.

This chain links TRBV4-3 with TRBJ1-6, with 7 bases identical to TRBD1. The germline V gene encodes CDR1 LGHNA and CDR2 YSLEER. The CDR3 length is 17 residues. The ends lost 3 bases at V and 9 bases at J; junction bases unmatched: 14. The CDR3 loop reads CASSQIKGATLSSPLHF. CDR3 DNA sequence: TGCGCCAGCAGCCAGATAAAGGGGGCCACCCTTAGTTCACCCCTCCACTTT.

The chain combines TRBV5-4 with TRBJ2-5; D not certain. Trimming removed 0 bases from V and 3 bases from J, with 9 bases in between. The length of the CDR3 is 14 residues. Germline lookup yields CDR1 SGHNT and CDR2 YYREEE (reference sequence). The CDR3 spells CASSLANSKETQYF. The CDR3 nucleotides read TGTGCCAGCAGCTTGGCCAACAGTAAAGAGACCCAGTACTTC.

This chain uses TRBV7-9 with TRBJ1-4; D may be TRBD1 (5 bases). V gave up 4 bases and J gave up 8 bases, with 20 bases separating them. The length of the CDR3 is 16 residues. Germline CDR1 and CDR2: SEHNR and FQNEAQ (reference sequence). The CDR3 DNA follows: TGTGCCAGCAGCTACTCCCTTGCAGTAGGGGTCGAAAAACTGTTTTTT. As protein: CASSYSLAVGVEKLFF.

This clone appeared a few times. The V gene is TRBV11-3, the J gene TRBJ2-3; 7 positions match TRBD1. The CDR3 has 16 amino acids. Trimming cost V 4 bases and J 1 base; bases outside gene matches: 8. Germline-derived CDR1 and CDR2 are SGHNT and YENEEA. The CDR3 bases are TGTGCCAGCAGCTACCCCGGGACAGACTGCACAGATACGCAGTATTTT. Protein product: CASSYPGTDCTDTQYF.

The chain employs TRBV28 and TRBJ1-1, with D maybe TRBD1 (5 bases). The CDR3 contains 13 residues. Germline CDR1 reads MDHEN; CDR2 reads SYDVKM. With 4 bases removed from V and 7 bases from J, the gap between germline ends came to 13 bases. The CDR3 DNA is TGTGCCAGCAGTTCTCCCGGGAGGGGTGAAGCTTTCTTT. Residues: CASSSPGRGEAFF.

The chain links TRBV4-2 to TRBJ2-1, with D possibly TRBD1 on 6 matching bases. Per germline, CDR1 LGHNA and CDR2 YNFKEQ. The CDR3 length is 13 residues. V lost 0 bases to trimming and J lost 6 bases, with 6 bases between them. The CDR3 DNA is TGTGCCAGCAGCCAAGAACAGGGCAATGAGCAGTTCTTC. This gives the protein CASSQEQGNEQFF.

A remark on this clone: Other nucleotide sequences in the sample specify the same CDR3. The CDR3 loop reads CATSRDRGTEAFF. The CDR3 DNA follows: TGTGCCACCAGCAGAGACAGGGGGACTGAAGCTTTCTTT. V and J are TRBV15 and TRBJ1-1; the match to TRBD1 covers 7 bases. The CDR3 extends over 13 amino acids. Germline V lookup: CDR1 LNHNV, CDR2 YYDKDF (reference sequence). J gave up 5 bases and V 0 bases, and 0 bases lay outside the gene matches.

This clone was seen only a few times. The rearrangement joins TRBV7-9 to TRBJ1-1; no clear D gene. V lost 3 bases and J lost 5, with 13 bases in between. The CDR3 contains 14 residues. Germline V gene lookup returns CDR1 SEHNR and CDR2 FQNEAQ (reference sequence). For the CDR3, the DNA is TGTGCCAGCAGCTTGGCCCGGAGATTAACTGAAGCTTTCTTT. Amino acid sequence: CASSLARRLTEAFF.

The table lists this clone with a few counts. V and J are TRBV7-2 and TRBJ2-3; the D gene is possibly TRBD1 (6 bases). This CDR3 has 15 amino acids. Between the trimmed V and J ends, which lost 5 bases and 6 bases, there was a span of 18 bases. Germline V gene data show CDR1 as SGHTA and CDR2 as FQGNSA. CDR3 in amino acids: CASSQMAGARDTQYF. For the CDR3, the DNA is TGTGCCAGCAGCCAAATGGCAGGGGCAAGGGATACGCAGTATTTT. Looking up the rest from reference TRBV7-2 and TRBJ2-3 gives the full variable domain: GAGVSQSPSNKVTEKGKDVELRCDPISGHTALYWYRQSLGQGLEFLIYFQGNSAPDKSGLPSDRFSAERTGGSVSTLTIQRTQQEDSAVYLCASSQMAGARDTQYFGPGTRLTVL.

This clone showed up just a few times. The CDR3 nucleotides are TGTGCCAGCTCACCGGAGAGAGAGACCCAGTACTTC. Its protein product is CASSPERETQYF. V usage is TRBV18 and J usage is TRBJ2-5; no firm D call. This CDR3 is 12 amino acids long. Between the trimmed V and J ends, which lost 3 bases and 4 bases, there was a span of 6 bases. CDR1 and CDR2 from the germline V gene are KGHSH and LQKENI.

The chain joins TRBV9 to TRBJ1-4; TRBD1 matches at 8 bases. CDR1 SGDLS and CDR2 YYNGEE come from the germline V gene. The CDR3 has 14 residues. After removal of 2 bases from V and 8 bases from J, the junction contained 5 bases not matched to a gene. The CDR3 bases are TGTGCCAGCAGCGTTACAGGGGGTGAGGAAAAACTGTTTTTT. Translating gives CASSVTGGEEKLFF.

A few counts support this clone. This chain links TRBV5-1 with TRBJ1-2; 10 bases match TRBD1. CDR1 and CDR2 from the germline V gene are SGHRS and YFSETQ. The CDR3 has 12 amino acids. The V gene end was trimmed by 4 bases and the J gene end by 8 bases; junction bases not matched to a gene: 2. Written as DNA, the CDR3 is TGCGCCAGCAGCGAGACAGGGGGCGGCTACACCTTC. Translating it yields CASSETGGGYTF.

The chain links TRBV28 to TRBJ2-3, with 9 bases matching TRBD1. From germline, CDR1 is MDHEN and CDR2 SYDVKM. The V segment lost 6 bases and the J segment 6 bases; nucleotides outside the gene matches: 13. This CDR3 has 16 amino acids. CDR3 DNA: TGTGCCAGCAGGTCCGGGACAGGGCTTGGGGTGGATACGCAGTATTTT. Its protein is CASRSGTGLGVDTQYF.

This clone came up a few times. The chain couples TRBV19 to TRBJ2-7; no clear D gene. Germline CDR1 is LNHDA and CDR2 is SQIVND (reference sequence). V lost 6 bases, J lost 0 bases, and 15 bases lay in between. The CDR3 totals 15 residues. CDR3 bases: TGTGCCAGTAGAAATGAGGCTCACTCCTCCTACGAGCAGTACTTC. It yields the protein CASRNEAHSSYEQYF.

The chain has TRBV7-2 and TRBJ2-3; D is perhaps TRBD2 (5 bases). This CDR3 is built from 16 residues. The germline V gene has CDR1 SGHTA and CDR2 FQGNSA. Trimming left V 3 bases short and J 0 bases short, with 13 bases between. The CDR3 region is CASSLLNSGSTDTQYF. The CDR3 DNA reads TGTGCCAGCAGCTTGCTTAACAGCGGAAGCACAGATACGCAGTATTTT.

The chain is built from TRBV5-6 and TRBJ2-3; the D is unclear. The germline V gene has CDR1 SGHDT and CDR2 YYEEEE. Trimming left V 4 bases short and J 0 bases short, with 15 bases between. This CDR3 region has 16 residues. CDR3 DNA sequence: TGTGCCAGCAGCCAACTTCTCACGGAGAGCACAGATACGCAGTATTTT. Amino acid sequence: CASSQLLTESTDTQYF. The full variable domain, in which reference TRBV5-6 and TRBJ2-3 provide the parts outside the CDR3, is DAGVTQSPTHLIKTRGQQVTLRCSPKSGHDTVSWYQQALGQGPQFIFQYYEEEERQRGNFPDRFSGHQFPNYSSELNVNALLLGDSALYLCASSQLLTESTDTQYFGPGTRLTVL.

This clone was counted between two and nine times. This chain links TRBV7-9 with TRBJ2-1; TRBD2 matches at 16 bases. The CDR3 extends over 19 amino acids. Germline V gene sequence: CDR1 SEHNR, CDR2 FQNEAQ (reference sequence). Germline trimming cut 1 base from V and 8 bases from J; bases unmatched to any gene: 11. The CDR3, as DNA: TGTGCCAGCAGCTTAGACCGTCCCGGGACTAGCGGGAGGGAACATGAGCAGTTCTTC. This translates into CASSLDRPGTSGREHEQFF.

This rearrangement joins TRBV9 to TRBJ2-5; TRBD2 matches at 7 bases. Looked up from germline, CDR1 is SGDLS and CDR2 is YYNGEE. The CDR3 is 14 amino acids. Trimming took 3 bases from V and 1 from J; bases not matched to a gene: 3. This chain's CDR3 is CASSAGGTQETQYF. In DNA form, the CDR3 reads TGTGCCAGCAGCGCCGGGGGGACCCAAGAGACCCAGTACTTC.

The chain recombines TRBV4-2 with TRBJ1-5, with 7 bases matching TRBD1. The CDR3 is 15 residues long. Germline CDR1 LGHNA, CDR2 YNFKEQ. Trimming cost V 3 bases and J 0 bases; bases outside gene matches: 2. The CDR3 spells CASSQRDSSNQPQHF. CDR3 bases: TGTGCCAGCAGCCAGCGGGACAGTAGCAATCAGCCCCAGCATTTT.

This sequence joins TRBV30 and TRBJ2-7; TRBD1 matches at 8 bases. V lost 4 bases and J lost 1; bases outside the gene matches: 6. Germline CDR1 and CDR2: GTSNPN and SVGIG (reference sequence). The CDR3 consists of 14 residues. CDR3 DNA: TGTGCCTGGACCGCGGACAGGGTGTCCTACGAGCAGTACTTC. It is translated as CAWTADRVSYEQYF.

The V gene is TRBV6-5, the J gene TRBJ2-5; TRBD2 aligns across 12 bases. There are 15 residues in the CDR3. The V and J ends lost 5 bases and 3 bases, in that order; junction bases with no gene match: 4. Germline V lookup: CDR1 MNHEY, CDR2 SVGAGI. The CDR3 bases are TGTGCCAGCAGTCAACTAGCGGGGGGAAAAGAGACCCAGTACTTC. Protein sequence: CASSQLAGGKETQYF.

This chain links TRBV9 with TRBJ2-2; 9 nucleotides align to TRBD2. This CDR3 comprises 16 residues. In germline, CDR1 is SGDLS, CDR2 YYNGEE. V shed 0 bases, J shed 2 bases, and the junction held 2 bases outside the gene matches. CDR3 sequence: CASSVASGINTGELFF. The CDR3 nucleotides are TGTGCCAGCAGCGTAGCTAGCGGGATTAACACCGGGGAGCTGTTTTTT.

This clone occurred a few times. The chain joins TRBV7-3 to TRBJ2-5; D perhaps matches TRBD2 (6 bases). From germline, CDR1 is SGHTA and CDR2 FQGTGA. This CDR3 region has 15 residues. Deletions cut 1 base from V and 2 bases from J, with 11 bases between. CDR3 protein: CASSLNPGEQETQYF. The CDR3, as DNA: TGTGCCAGCAGCTTAAACCCGGGGGAACAAGAGACCCAGTACTTC.

This clone showed up just a few times. The rearrangement links TRBV5-1 to TRBJ2-1, with 7 bases that match TRBD1. The germline V gene encodes CDR1 SGHRS and CDR2 YFSETQ. V was pared by 0 bases and J by 2 bases, with 2 bases of the junction left unmatched. The CDR3 length is 15 residues. CDR3 nucleotide sequence: TGCGCCAGCAGCTTGGGAGGGACAGCCTACAATGAGCAGTTCTTC. Amino acids: CASSLGGTAYNEQFF.

This clone turned up a few times. V is TRBV30 and J is TRBJ2-7; a possible D gene is TRBD1 (5 bases). The ends were cut back, 4 bases at V and 6 bases at J, with 19 bases in the middle. The CDR3 has 14 amino acids. Germline V CDR1 and CDR2: GTSNPN, SVGIG (reference sequence). CDR3: CAWKAQATPGEQYF. In DNA form, the CDR3 reads TGTGCCTGGAAGGCACAGGCGACCCCCGGCGAGCAGTACTTC.